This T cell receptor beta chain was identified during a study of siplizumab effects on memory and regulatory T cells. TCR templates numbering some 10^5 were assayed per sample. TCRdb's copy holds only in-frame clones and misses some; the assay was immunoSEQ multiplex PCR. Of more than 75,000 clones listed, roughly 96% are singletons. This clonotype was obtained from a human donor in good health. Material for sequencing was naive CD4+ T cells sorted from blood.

The CDR3 DNA follows: TGTGCCAGCTCACAGGGACAGGTCTCTCTGGAGGCCAAAAACATTCAGTACTTC. This translates into CASSQGQVSLEAKNIQYF. The J gene is TRBJ2-4, the V gene TRBV18; 8 positions agree with TRBD1. This CDR3 is 18 amino acids long. Per the germline V gene, CDR1 is KGHSH and CDR2 is LQKENI. J lost 1 base, V lost 4 bases, and 12 bases had no gene match.